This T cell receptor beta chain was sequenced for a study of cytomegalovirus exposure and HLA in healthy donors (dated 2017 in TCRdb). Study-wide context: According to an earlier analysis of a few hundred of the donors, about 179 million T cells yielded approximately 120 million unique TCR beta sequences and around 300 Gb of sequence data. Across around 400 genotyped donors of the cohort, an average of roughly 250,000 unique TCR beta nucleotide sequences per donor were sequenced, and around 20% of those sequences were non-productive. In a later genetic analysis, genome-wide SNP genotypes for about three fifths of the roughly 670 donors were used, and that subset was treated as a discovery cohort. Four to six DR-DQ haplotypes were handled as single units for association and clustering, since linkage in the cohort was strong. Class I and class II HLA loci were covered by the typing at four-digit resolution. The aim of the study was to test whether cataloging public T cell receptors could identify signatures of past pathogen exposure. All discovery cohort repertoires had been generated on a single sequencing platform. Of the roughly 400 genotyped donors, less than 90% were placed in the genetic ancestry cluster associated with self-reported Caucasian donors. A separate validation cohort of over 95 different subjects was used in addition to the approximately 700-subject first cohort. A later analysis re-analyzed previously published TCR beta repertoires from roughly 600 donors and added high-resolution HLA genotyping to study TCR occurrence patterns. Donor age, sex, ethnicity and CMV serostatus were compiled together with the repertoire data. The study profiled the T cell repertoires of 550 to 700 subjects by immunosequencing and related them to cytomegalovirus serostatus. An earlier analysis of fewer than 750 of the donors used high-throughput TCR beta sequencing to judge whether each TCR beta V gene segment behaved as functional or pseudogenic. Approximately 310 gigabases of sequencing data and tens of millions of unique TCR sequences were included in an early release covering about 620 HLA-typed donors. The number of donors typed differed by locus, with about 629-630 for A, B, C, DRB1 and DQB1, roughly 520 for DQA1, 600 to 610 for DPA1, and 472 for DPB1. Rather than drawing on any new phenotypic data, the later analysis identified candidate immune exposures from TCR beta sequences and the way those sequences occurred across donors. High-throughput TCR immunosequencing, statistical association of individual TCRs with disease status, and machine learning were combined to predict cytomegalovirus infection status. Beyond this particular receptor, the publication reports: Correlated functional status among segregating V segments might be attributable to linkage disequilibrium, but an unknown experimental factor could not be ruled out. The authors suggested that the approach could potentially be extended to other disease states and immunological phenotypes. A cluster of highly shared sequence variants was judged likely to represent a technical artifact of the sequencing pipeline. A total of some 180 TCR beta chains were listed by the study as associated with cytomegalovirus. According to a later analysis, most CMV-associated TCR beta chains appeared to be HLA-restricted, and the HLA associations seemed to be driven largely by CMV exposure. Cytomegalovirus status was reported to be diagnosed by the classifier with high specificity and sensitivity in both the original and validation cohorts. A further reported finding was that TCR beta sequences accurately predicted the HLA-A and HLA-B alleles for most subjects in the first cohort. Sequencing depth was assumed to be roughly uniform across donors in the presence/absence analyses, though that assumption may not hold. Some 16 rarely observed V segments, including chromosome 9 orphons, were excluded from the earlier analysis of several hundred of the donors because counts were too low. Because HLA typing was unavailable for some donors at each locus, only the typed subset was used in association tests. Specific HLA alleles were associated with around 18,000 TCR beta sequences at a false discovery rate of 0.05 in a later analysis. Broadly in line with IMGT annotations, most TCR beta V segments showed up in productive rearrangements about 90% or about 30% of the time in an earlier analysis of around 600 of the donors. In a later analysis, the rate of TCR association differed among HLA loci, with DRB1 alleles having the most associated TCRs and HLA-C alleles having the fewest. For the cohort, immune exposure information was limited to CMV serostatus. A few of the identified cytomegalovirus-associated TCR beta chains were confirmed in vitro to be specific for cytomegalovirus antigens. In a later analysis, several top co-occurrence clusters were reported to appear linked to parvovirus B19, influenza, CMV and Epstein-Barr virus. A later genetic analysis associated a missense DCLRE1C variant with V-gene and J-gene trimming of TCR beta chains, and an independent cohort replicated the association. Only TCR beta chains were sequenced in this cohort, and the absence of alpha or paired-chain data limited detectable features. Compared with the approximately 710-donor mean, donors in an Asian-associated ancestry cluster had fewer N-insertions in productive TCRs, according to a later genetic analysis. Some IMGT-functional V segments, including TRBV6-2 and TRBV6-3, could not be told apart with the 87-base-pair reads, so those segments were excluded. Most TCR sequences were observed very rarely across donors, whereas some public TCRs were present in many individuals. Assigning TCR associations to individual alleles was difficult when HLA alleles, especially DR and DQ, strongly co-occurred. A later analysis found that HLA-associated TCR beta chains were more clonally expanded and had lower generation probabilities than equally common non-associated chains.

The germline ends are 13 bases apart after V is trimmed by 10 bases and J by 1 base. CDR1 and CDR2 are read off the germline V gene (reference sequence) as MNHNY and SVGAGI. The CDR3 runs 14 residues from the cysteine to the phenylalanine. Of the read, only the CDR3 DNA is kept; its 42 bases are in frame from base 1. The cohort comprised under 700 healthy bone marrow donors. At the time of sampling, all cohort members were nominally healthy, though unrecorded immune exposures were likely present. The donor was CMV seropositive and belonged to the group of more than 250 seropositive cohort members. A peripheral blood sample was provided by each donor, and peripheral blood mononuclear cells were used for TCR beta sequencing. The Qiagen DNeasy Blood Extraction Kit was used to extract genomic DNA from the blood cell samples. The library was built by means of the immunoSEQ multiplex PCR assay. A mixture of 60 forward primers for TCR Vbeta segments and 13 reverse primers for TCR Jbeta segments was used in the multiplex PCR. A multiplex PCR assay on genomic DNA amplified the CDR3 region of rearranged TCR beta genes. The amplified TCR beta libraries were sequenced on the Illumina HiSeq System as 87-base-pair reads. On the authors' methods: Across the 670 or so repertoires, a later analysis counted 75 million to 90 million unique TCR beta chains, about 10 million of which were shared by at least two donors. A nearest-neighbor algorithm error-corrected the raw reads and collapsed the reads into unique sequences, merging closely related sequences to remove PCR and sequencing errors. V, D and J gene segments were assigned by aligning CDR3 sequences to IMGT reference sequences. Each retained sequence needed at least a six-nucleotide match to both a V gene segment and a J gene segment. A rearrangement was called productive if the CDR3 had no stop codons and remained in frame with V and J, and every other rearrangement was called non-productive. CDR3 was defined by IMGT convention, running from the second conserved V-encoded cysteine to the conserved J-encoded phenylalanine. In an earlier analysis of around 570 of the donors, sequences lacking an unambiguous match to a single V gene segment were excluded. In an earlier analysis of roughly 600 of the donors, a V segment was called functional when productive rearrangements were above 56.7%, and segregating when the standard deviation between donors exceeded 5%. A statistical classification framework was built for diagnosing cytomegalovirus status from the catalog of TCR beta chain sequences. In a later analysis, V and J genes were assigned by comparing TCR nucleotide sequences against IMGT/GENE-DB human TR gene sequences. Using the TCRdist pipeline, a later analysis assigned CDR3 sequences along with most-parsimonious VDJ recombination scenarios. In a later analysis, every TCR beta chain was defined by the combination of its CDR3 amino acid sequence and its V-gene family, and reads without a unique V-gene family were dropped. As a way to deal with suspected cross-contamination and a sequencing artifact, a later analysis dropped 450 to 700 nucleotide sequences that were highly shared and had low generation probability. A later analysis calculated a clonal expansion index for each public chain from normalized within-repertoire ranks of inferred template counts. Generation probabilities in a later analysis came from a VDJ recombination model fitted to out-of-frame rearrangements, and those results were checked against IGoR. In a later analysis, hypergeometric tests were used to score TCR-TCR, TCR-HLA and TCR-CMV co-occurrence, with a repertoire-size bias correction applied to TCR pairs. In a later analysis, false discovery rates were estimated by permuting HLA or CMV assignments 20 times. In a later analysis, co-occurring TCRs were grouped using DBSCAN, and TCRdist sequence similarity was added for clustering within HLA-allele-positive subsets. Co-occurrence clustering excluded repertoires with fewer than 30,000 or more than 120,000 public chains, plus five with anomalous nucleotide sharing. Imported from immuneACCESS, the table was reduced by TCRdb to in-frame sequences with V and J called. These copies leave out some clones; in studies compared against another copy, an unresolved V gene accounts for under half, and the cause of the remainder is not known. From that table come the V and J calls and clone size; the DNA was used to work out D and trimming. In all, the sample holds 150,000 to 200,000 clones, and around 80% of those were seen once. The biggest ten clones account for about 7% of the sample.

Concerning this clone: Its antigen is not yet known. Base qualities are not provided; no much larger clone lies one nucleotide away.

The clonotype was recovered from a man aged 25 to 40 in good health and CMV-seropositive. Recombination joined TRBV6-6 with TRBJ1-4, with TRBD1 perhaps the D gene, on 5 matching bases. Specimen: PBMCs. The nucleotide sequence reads TGTGCCACCAACCAGGGCAGAACTAATGAAAAACTGTTTTTT. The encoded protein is CATNQGRTNEKLFF.